This TCR beta chain was sequenced in a study of control samples from healthy donors and cancer patients. V lost 4 bases and J 4 bases, leaving 11 bases between the germline ends. Germline CDR1 GTSNPN, CDR2 SVGIG (reference sequence). The CDR3 runs to 14 residues. Sequencing used immunoSEQ multiplex PCR; TCRdb keeps in-frame clones, though not all of them. This table has under 140,000 clones, 88% appearing once. The source of this sequence is an older woman with lung cancer. V is TRBV30 and J is TRBJ1-6; D ambiguous. The specimen was PBMCs. The CDR3 sequence is CAWIGYSYNSPLHF. The CDR3 coding sequence is TGTGCCTGGATCGGGTACTCGTATAATTCACCCCTCCACTTT.